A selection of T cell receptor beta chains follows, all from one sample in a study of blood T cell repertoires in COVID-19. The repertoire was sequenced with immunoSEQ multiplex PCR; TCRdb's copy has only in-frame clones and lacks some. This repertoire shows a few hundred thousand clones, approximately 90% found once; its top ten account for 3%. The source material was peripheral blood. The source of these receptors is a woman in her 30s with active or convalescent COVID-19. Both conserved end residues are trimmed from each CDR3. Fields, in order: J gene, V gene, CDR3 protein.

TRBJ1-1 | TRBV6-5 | ATSSGTEAF
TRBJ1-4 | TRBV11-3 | ASSPGTGGNEKLF
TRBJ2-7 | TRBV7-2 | ASSLVSGGESYEQY
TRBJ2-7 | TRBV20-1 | SASRGRAGSYEQY
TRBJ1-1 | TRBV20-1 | SAATGAEAF
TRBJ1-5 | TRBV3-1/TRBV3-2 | ASSQNSRDRYSNQPQH
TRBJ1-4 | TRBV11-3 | ASSPTDRGLGSEKLF
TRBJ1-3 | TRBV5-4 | ASSREGHSGNTIY
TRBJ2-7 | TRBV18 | ASSPDRGAYEQY
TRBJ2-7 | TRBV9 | ASSVGAGGSYEQY
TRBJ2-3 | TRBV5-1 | ASSDNRGGRGDTQY
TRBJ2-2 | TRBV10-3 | AISDLTGGNTGELF
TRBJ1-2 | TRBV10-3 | ATQGGNYGYT
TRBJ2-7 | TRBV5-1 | ASSPGRGNSYEQY
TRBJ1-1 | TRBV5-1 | ASSSRQGTTEAF
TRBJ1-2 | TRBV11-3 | ASSLRVSGAGGYT
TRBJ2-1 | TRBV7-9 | ASSTTHEQF
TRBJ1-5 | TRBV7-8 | ASSPRPGTASYSNQPQH
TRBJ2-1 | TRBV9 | ASSETSGEYYEQF
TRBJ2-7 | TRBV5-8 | ASSTQVAYEQY
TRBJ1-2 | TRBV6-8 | ASLVGGYPWGYT
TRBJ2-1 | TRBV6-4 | ASSDLAGSYNEQF
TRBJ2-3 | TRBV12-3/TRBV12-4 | ASSPLWEGTQY